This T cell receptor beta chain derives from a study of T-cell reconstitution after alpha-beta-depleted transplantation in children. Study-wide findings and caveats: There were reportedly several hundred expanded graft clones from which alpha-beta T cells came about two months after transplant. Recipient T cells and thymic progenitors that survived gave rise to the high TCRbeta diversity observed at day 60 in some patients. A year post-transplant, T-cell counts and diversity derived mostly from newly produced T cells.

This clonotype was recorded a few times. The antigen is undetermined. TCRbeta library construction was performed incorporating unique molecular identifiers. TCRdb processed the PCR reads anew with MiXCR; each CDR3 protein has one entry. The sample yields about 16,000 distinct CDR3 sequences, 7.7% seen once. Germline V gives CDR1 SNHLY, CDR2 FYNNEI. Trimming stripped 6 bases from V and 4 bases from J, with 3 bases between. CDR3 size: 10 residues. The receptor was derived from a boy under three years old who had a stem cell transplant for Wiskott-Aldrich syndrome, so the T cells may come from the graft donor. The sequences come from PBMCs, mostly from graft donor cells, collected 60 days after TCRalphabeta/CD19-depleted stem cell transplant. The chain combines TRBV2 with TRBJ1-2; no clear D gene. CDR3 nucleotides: TGTGCCAGCAGCCCCTATGGCTACACCTTC. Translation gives CASSPYGYTF.